A single sample is the source of the 7 T cell receptor beta chains below, sequenced in a study of blood T cell repertoires in COVID-19. Profiled with immunoSEQ multiplex PCR; TCRdb holds only in-frame clones, not every one. The sample lists about 230,000 clones, 84% occurring once. The sequencing input was peripheral blood. The source is a woman between 40 and 55 years old who had recovered from COVID-19.

This clone was observed a single time. The J gene is TRBJ2-5, the V gene TRBV9; TRBD2 aligns across 8 bases. CDR3 size: 16 residues. Unmatched junction bases numbered 10, after V lost 0 bases and J lost 6 bases. Per the germline V gene, CDR1 is SGDLS and CDR2 is YYNGEE. In DNA, the CDR3 is TGTGCCAGCAGCGTAGCTGGGAGCGGGGGAGGAAAGACCCAGTACTTC. Its translation: CASSVAGSGGGKTQYF.

This chain joins TRBV11-2 and TRBJ2-3, with D perhaps TRBD2 (6 bases). This CDR3 is 14 amino acids long. Trimming took 2 bases from V and 4 from J, leaving 10 bases between them. Looked up from germline, CDR1 is SGHAT and CDR2 is FQNNGV. In DNA form, the CDR3 reads TGTGCCAGCAGCTTATGGAGGGCAGCAGATACGCAGTATTTT. Encoded protein: CASSLWRAADTQYF.

This clone has only a few counts. The chain carries TRBV7-8 and TRBJ2-7, with 8 positions matching TRBD1. Germline lookup yields CDR1 SGHVS and CDR2 FQNEAQ. The CDR3 consists of 14 residues. V lost 0 bases, J lost 7 bases, and 5 bases stayed unmatched. CDR3 residues: CASSLAQGAREQYF. The CDR3 bases are TGTGCCAGCAGCTTAGCGCAGGGGGCGCGGGAGCAGTACTTC.

The chain has TRBV6-5 and TRBJ1-4; D gene ambiguous. The V end lost 7 bases, the J end lost 4 bases, and 16 bases lay between the germline ends. The CDR3 length is 15 residues. Germline assignment: CDR1 MNHEY and CDR2 SVGAGI. As DNA, the CDR3 is TGTGCCAGCACGGCGGAGGGCCTGATTAATGAAAAACTGTTTTTT. Residues: CASTAEGLINEKLFF.

This chain links TRBV7-2 with TRBJ2-5; possibly TRBD1 for D (6 bases). The ends were cut back, 2 bases at V and 5 bases at J, with 15 bases in the middle. Germline CDR1 reads SGHTA; CDR2 reads FQGNSA. The CDR3 length is 15 residues. The CDR3, as DNA: TGTGCCAGCAGCTTAAGGGGGACCCTTGTGGAGACCCAGTACTTC. Its translation: CASSLRGTLVETQYF.

V is TRBV11-2 and J is TRBJ1-1; unclear D gene. Deletions cut 2 bases from V and 7 bases from J, with 5 bases between. CDR3 length: 11 amino acids. From germline, CDR1 is SGHAT and CDR2 FQNNGV. The CDR3 sequence is CASSLMSEAFF. Written as DNA, the CDR3 is TGTGCCAGCAGCTTAATGAGTGAAGCTTTCTTT.

The chain employs TRBV7-9 and TRBJ2-3; the match to TRBD2 covers 11 bases. The trim removed 3 bases at V and 1 base at J, leaving 3 bases unmatched. The CDR3 has 16 residues. Per the germline V gene, CDR1 is SEHNR and CDR2 is FQNEAQ (reference sequence). CDR3 sequence: CASSFLAGGRTDTQYF. In DNA form, the CDR3 reads TGTGCCAGCAGCTTCCTAGCGGGGGGACGCACAGATACGCAGTATTTT. Full variable domain (missing parts from reference TRBV7-9 and TRBJ2-3): DTGVSQNPRHKITKRGQNVTFRCDPISEHNRLYWYRQTLGQGPEFLTYFQNEAQLEKSRLLSDRFSAERPKGSFSTLEIQRTEQGDSAMYLCASSFLAGGRTDTQYFGPGTRLTVL.